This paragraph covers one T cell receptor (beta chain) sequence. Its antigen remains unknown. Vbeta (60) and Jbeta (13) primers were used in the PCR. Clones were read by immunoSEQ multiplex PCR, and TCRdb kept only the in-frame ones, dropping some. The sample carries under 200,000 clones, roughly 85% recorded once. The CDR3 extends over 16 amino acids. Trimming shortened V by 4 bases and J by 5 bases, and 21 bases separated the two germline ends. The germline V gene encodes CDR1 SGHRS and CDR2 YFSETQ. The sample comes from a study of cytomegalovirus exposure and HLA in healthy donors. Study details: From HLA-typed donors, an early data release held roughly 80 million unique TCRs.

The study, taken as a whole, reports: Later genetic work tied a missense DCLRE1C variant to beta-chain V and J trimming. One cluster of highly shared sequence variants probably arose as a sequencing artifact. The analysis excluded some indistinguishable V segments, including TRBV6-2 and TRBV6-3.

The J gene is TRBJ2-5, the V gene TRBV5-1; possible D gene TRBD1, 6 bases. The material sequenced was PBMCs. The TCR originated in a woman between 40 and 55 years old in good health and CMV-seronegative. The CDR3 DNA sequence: TGCGCCAGCAGCGACTCCCGGGACACCCCTTCGGAGACCCAGTACTTC. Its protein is CASSDSRDTPSETQYF. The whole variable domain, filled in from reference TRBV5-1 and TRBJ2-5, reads KAGVTQTPRYLIKTRGQQVTLSCSPISGHRSVSWYQQTPGQGLQFLFEYFSETQRNKGNFPGRFSGRQFSNSRSEMNVSTLELGDSALYLCASSDSRDTPSETQYFGPGTRLLVL.